Listed here are 13 T cell receptor beta chains from one sample, sequenced in a study of OX40 agonist ivuxolimab in advanced cancers. TCRdb keeps only in-frame clones here, not all; method: immunoSEQ multiplex PCR. The sample records 55,000 to 80,000 clones, around 87% being singletons. The source was CD4+ or CD8+ T cells sorted from blood, collected in a trial of the OX40 agonist ivuxolimab. The receptors originated from an adult with an advanced solid tumor such as melanoma, head and neck, liver or kidney cancer.

The V call is TRBV19, the J call TRBJ2-5; possible D gene TRBD1, 6 bases. V lost 6 bases to trimming and J lost 4 bases, with 18 bases between them. Germline V gene data show CDR1 as LNHDA and CDR2 as SQIVND (reference sequence). The CDR3 length is 15 residues. The CDR3 loop reads CASSPLGVGGETQYF. The CDR3 DNA sequence: TGTGCCAGTAGCCCCCTGGGGGTAGGGGGAGAGACCCAGTACTTC.

V usage is TRBV19 and J usage is TRBJ2-7; no definite D call. This CDR3 spans 17 amino acids. Germline V gene sequence: CDR1 LNHDA, CDR2 SQIVND (reference sequence). V lost 3 bases, J lost 0 bases, and 18 bases lay in between. The CDR3 nucleotides are TGTGCCAGTAGTATCAACTTTGGGTCTTCCAGCTCCTACGAGCAGTACTTC. This encodes CASSINFGSSSSYEQYF.

The rearrangement links TRBV14 to TRBJ2-7, with a weak D call TRBD2 (6 bases). The V gene lost 8 bases and the J gene lost 1 base, with 15 bases spanning the gap. This CDR3 contains 14 residues. Per germline, CDR1 SGHDN and CDR2 FVKESK. DNA of the CDR3: TGTGCCAGCGCCCGGGGGACGCGGTCCTACGAGCAGTACTTC. Translating gives CASARGTRSYEQYF.

V is TRBV6-1 and J is TRBJ1-5; D is possibly TRBD1 (5 bases). The CDR3 runs 16 residues. The V end was cut by 4 bases, the J end by 6 bases, with 19 bases between. The germline V gene has CDR1 MNHNS and CDR2 SASEGT. CDR3 region: CASSAGSGRRGQPQHF. CDR3 nucleotide sequence: TGTGCCAGCAGTGCCGGGTCAGGGCGTAGGGGTCAGCCCCAGCATTTT.

CDR3 in DNA: TGTGCCAGCAGCTTCGGTGGGGGGGGGCGGAACCCCTACGAGCAGTACTTC. Translated: CASSFGGGGRNPYEQYF. The V and J genes are TRBV5-4 and TRBJ2-7, with a possible D match to TRBD2 (7 bases). V was cut by 2 bases and J by 2 bases, with 20 bases left in between. There are 17 residues in the CDR3. In germline, CDR1 is SGHNT, CDR2 YYREEE (reference sequence). The full variable domain, with the rest looked up from reference TRBV5-4 and TRBJ2-7, is ETGVTQSPTHLIKTRGQQVTLRCSSQSGHNTVSWYQQALGQGPQFIFQYYREEENGRGNFPPRFSGLQFPNYSSELNVNALELDDSALYLCASSFGGGGRNPYEQYFGPGTRLTVT.

The gene calls are TRBV6-1 and TRBJ1-5, with D possibly TRBD1 on 6 matching bases. The CDR3 has 15 amino acids. V lost 6 bases and J lost 3, with 15 bases in between. Germline CDR1 reads MNHNS; CDR2 reads SASEGT. CDR3 bases: TGTGCCAGCAGACCCTCGGGGGGCTTCAATCAGCCCCAGCATTTT. Protein sequence: CASRPSGGFNQPQHF.

This clone was recorded only once. V and J are TRBV2 and TRBJ2-3; TRBD1 agrees at 8 bases. V trimming: 5 bases; J trimming: 3 bases; junction bases outside the gene matches: 10. The length of the CDR3 is 16 residues. The germline gives CDR1 SNHLY, CDR2 FYNNEI. CDR3 loop: CASSSRTGSITDTQYF. For the CDR3, the DNA is TGTGCCAGCAGTTCTCGGACAGGGTCTATAACAGATACGCAGTATTTT.

V is TRBV9 and J is TRBJ1-4, with unresolved D. This CDR3 region has 17 residues. Trimming pared 4 bases from V and 5 bases from J, leaving 21 bases between. Germline lookup yields CDR1 SGDLS and CDR2 YYNGEE. The CDR3 region is CASSPHGRSSLNEKLFF. DNA for the CDR3: TGTGCCAGCAGCCCTCACGGGAGGAGTTCCTTGAATGAAAAACTGTTTTTT.

V is TRBV28 and J is TRBJ1-5, with D unclear. Looked up from germline, CDR1 is MDHEN and CDR2 is SYDVKM. Trimming pared 5 bases from V and 4 bases from J, leaving 12 bases between. The CDR3 consists of 14 residues. The CDR3 nucleotides read TGTGCCAGCAGTCCTGCCTTGGGGAATCAGCCCCAGCATTTT. Protein sequence: CASSPALGNQPQHF. Drawing the rest from reference TRBV28 and TRBJ1-5, the complete variable domain is DVKVTQSSRYLVKRTGEKVFLECVQDMDHENMFWYRQDPGLGLRLIYFSYDVKMKEKGDIPEGYSVSREKKERFSLILESASTNQTSMYLCASSPALGNQPQHFGDGTRLSIL.

The genes are TRBV2 and TRBJ2-3; TRBD2 agrees at 10 bases. Per the germline V gene, CDR1 is SNHLY and CDR2 is FYNNEI. The CDR3 has 15 residues. J lost 6 bases, V lost 6 bases, and 9 bases had no gene match. CDR3 in DNA: TGTGCCAGCAGCATACTAGCGGGGTCCGGGGATACGCAGTATTTT. Its protein product is CASSILAGSGDTQYF.

This clone was detected once. This rearrangement joins TRBV19 to TRBJ2-3; 7 nucleotides match TRBD1. Germline V gene lookup returns CDR1 LNHDA and CDR2 SQIVND (reference sequence). V was pared by 5 bases and J by 0 bases, with 5 bases of the junction left unmatched. The CDR3 is 15 amino acids. CDR3: CASSLGQDSTDTQYF. The DNA for the CDR3 is TGTGCCAGTAGTTTAGGACAGGACAGCACAGATACGCAGTATTTT.

This chain uses TRBV30 with TRBJ1-1; D uncertain. The V gene's germline CDR1 is GTSNPN and CDR2 SVGIG (reference sequence). Trimming removed 2 bases at V and 4 bases at J, with 8 bases between. The CDR3 loop spans 12 amino acids. CDR3 sequence: CAWSQGATEAFF. The CDR3 DNA is TGTGCCTGGAGTCAAGGAGCCACTGAAGCTTTCTTT.

The chain has TRBV5-4 and TRBJ2-7; perhaps TRBD1 as D (5 bases). The V gene lost 4 bases and the J gene lost 6 bases, with 11 bases spanning the gap. Germline V CDR1 and CDR2: SGHNT, YYREEE (reference sequence). The CDR3 length is 12 residues. CDR3 sequence (DNA): TGTGCCAGCAGCCAGGACAAGCGCGAGCAGTACTTC. Protein: CASSQDKREQYF.